A selection of T cell receptor beta chains follows, all from one sample in a study of shared clonotypes between healthy human individuals. Using immunoSEQ multiplex PCR, the repertoire was profiled, and TCRdb retains in-frame clones only, with some absent. The repertoire holds approximately 720,000 clones, with roughly 70% as singletons. The sequenced material came from memory CD4+ T cells sorted from blood. These receptors came from a woman in her thirties in good health. Each CDR3 is given with its conserved first and last residue. A D gene is named only where the DNA matches it firmly. A row's size may be missing; if present it is once, few, many or a size class.

j_call | d_call | clone_size | v_call | cdr3_nt | cdr3_aa
TRBJ1-5 | - | - | TRBV18 | TGTGCCAGCTCACCTGAGGACAGCAATCAGCCCCAGCATTTT | CASSPEDSNQPQHF
TRBJ2-2 | - | - | TRBV18 | TGTGCCAGCTCACCTCAGGGGGGTGCGAACACCGGGGAGCTGTTTTTT | CASSPQGGANTGELFF
TRBJ1-1 | - | - | TRBV5-6 | TGTGCCAGCAGCTCTTCAACAGGGTGGAAACCGAACACTGAAGCTTTCTTT | CASSSSTGWKPNTEAFF
TRBJ1-2 | - | - | TRBV28 | TGTGCCAGCAGTCGTGGGGGCGACTATGGCTACACCTTC | CASSRGGDYGYTF
TRBJ2-7 | TRBD2 | - | TRBV5-1 | TGCGCCAGCAGCTCGGAGACTAGCGGGAGCTCCCCTAGGGGTGAGCAGTACTTC | CASSSETSGSSPRGEQYF
TRBJ2-3 | TRBD1 | - | TRBV28 | TGTGCCAGCAGGAGACAGGGTGGGACAGATACGCAGTATTTT | CASRRQGGTDTQYF
TRBJ2-1 | - | - | TRBV19 | TGTGCCAGTAGTATAGTGGGGGGAGGCGGGCAGTACAATGAGCAGTTCTTC | CASSIVGGGGQYNEQFF
TRBJ2-2 | - | once | TRBV7-3 | TGTGCCAGCAGCCCTCGGGTAGCGGCGAACACCGGGGAGCTGTTTTTT | CASSPRVAANTGELFF
TRBJ2-7 | TRBD2 | - | TRBV28 | TGTGCCAGCAGTTTACTCCTAGGGACTAGCGGGAGAATCATATCCTACGAGCAGTACTTC | CASSLLLGTSGRIISYEQYF
TRBJ1-4 | TRBD1 | many | TRBV2 | TGTGCCAGCAGTGCAAACAGGGGGAATGAAAAACTGTTTTTT | CASSANRGNEKLFF
TRBJ2-3 | - | - | TRBV11-2 | TGTGCCAGTACCACTAGCTCAAGCACAGATACGCAGTATTTT | CASTTSSSTDTQYF
TRBJ2-7 | TRBD2 | - | TRBV7-2 | TGTGCCAGCAGTCGGGAGGGCCGGTACTACGAGCAGTACTTC | CASSREGRYYEQYF
TRBJ2-2 | - | - | TRBV11-2 | TGTGCCAGCAGCTTAACGTCCGGGAACACCGGGGAGCTGTTTTTT | CASSLTSGNTGELFF
TRBJ2-1 | - | - | TRBV19 | TGTGCCAGTAGTATATTACAGGGTCCTTACAATGAGCAGTTCTTC | CASSILQGPYNEQFF
TRBJ2-7 | TRBD1 | once | TRBV27 | TGTGCCAGCAGCCGACAGGGGGGAGAGACAATAGGCTACGAGCAGTACTTC | CASSRQGGETIGYEQYF
TRBJ1-1 | - | - | TRBV5-6 | TGTGCCAGCAGCCCGATCGGGCCCATGAACACTGAAGCTTTCTTT | CASSPIGPMNTEAFF
TRBJ2-2 | TRBD1 | - | TRBV7-9 | TGTGCCAGCAGCCTTCAACAGGGGTACGGCGGGGAGCTGTTTTTT | CASSLQQGYGGELFF
TRBJ1-2 | TRBD1 | - | TRBV19 | TGTGCCAGTAGTATAGGAGCCGGGACAGGGCGTTATGGCTACACCTTC | CASSIGAGTGRYGYTF
TRBJ2-2 | - | - | TRBV7-7 | TGTGCCAGCAGACTTACAGGATATACCGGGGAGCTGTTTTTT | CASRLTGYTGELFF
TRBJ2-7 | TRBD2 | - | TRBV19 | TGTGCCAGTAGTATGCGTCTACTTTCGGCCCGGGAGGGCTCCTACGAGCAGTACTTC | CASSMRLLSAREGSYEQYF
TRBJ2-2 | - | - | TRBV5-1 | TGCGCCAGCAGCTTGAGAACAGCCACGAACACCGGGGAGCTGTTTTTT | CASSLRTATNTGELFF
TRBJ1-1 | TRBD1 | - | TRBV6-5 | TGTGCCAGCAGTCCCTGGGACAGTGGGACTGAAGCTTTCTTT | CASSPWDSGTEAFF
TRBJ2-2 | - | - | TRBV7-2 | TGTGCCAGCAGCTCCCAGTGGACCGGGGAGCTGTTTTTT | CASSSQWTGELFF
TRBJ2-3 | - | - | TRBV2 | TGTGCCAGCAGTGACGTGGGGTTCCAGTATTTT | CASSDVGFQYF
TRBJ1-4 | TRBD1 | - | TRBV6-1 | TGTGCCAGCAGAGCAGGGGGGGAAAAACTGTTTTTT | CASRAGGEKLFF
TRBJ1-1 | TRBD1 | - | TRBV10-3 | TGTGCCATCACCACCACAGGGGGAGAAGCTTTCTTT | CAITTTGGEAFF
TRBJ2-5 | TRBD2 | - | TRBV19 | TGTGCCAGTTCGGGAGGTCTTAGCGGGAATGGGGAGACCCAGTACTTC | CASSGGLSGNGETQYF
TRBJ1-2 | TRBD1 | - | TRBV6-6 | TGTGCCAGCAGTCCGGGACAGGGGGCCCGCGGCTACACCTTC | CASSPGQGARGYTF
TRBJ2-7 | TRBD1 | - | TRBV7-8 | TGTGCCAGCAGCGCCCCGACAGGGGCCTCCTACGAGCAGTACTTC | CASSAPTGASYEQYF
TRBJ2-1 | - | - | TRBV5-4 | TGTGCCAGCGGTCGGACCCACGGGCTGGACCCCTCCTACAATGAGCAGTTCTTC | CASGRTHGLDPSYNEQFF
TRBJ2-1 | - | - | TRBV11-2 | TGTGCCAGCAGTTCACACGGTGGAAGGGGATACAATGAGCAGTTCTTC | CASSSHGGRGYNEQFF
TRBJ2-7 | TRBD1 | - | TRBV6-5 | TGTGCCAGCAGCTCAACGGGACAGGGGGCGCGGGAGCAGTACTTC | CASSSTGQGAREQYF
TRBJ2-7 | TRBD1 | - | TRBV9 | TGTGCCAGCAGCAAGGGACAGGGGGCCTACGAGCAGTACTTC | CASSKGQGAYEQYF
TRBJ2-2 | TRBD2 | few | TRBV19 | TGTGCCAGTAGTGGGACGGGGGGTGGCACCGGGGAGCTGTTTTTT | CASSGTGGGTGELFF
TRBJ1-2 | - | - | TRBV9 | TGTGCCAGCAGCGAGGGGGGCAGCCATTATGGCTACACCTTC | CASSEGGSHYGYTF
TRBJ2-2 | TRBD1 | once | TRBV6-6 | TGTGCCAGCAGTCAACCTACAGGGGACACCGGGGAGCTGTTTTTT | CASSQPTGDTGELFF
TRBJ2-1 | - | few | TRBV5-1 | TGCGCCAGCAGCTCGGAACTAGCAGCCTACAATGAGCAGTTCTTC | CASSSELAAYNEQFF
TRBJ2-7 | TRBD1 | - | TRBV10-2 | TGCGCCAGCAGAGGGACAGGGGAATCCTACGAGCAGTACTTC | CASRGTGESYEQYF
TRBJ2-3 | TRBD2 | - | TRBV19 | TGTGCCAGTAGTACCCTAGCGGGGTTCACAGATACGCAGTATTTT | CASSTLAGFTDTQYF
TRBJ2-1 | - | - | TRBV15 | TGTGCCACCAGCAGAGTAGTAGGTACCGGTTACAATGAGCAGTTCTTC | CATSRVVGTGYNEQFF
TRBJ2-3 | TRBD1 | - | TRBV11-3 | TGTGCCAGCAGCTTCGACAGGGACACAGATACGCAGTATTTT | CASSFDRDTDTQYF
TRBJ2-1 | TRBD2 | once | TRBV5-1 | TGCGCCAGCAGCTTTATAGCGGGATCCTACAATGAGCAGTTCTTC | CASSFIAGSYNEQFF
TRBJ1-2 | - | - | TRBV5-6 | TGTGCCAGCAGCTTGGGCCATCCCTCCTATGGCTACACCTTC | CASSLGHPSYGYTF
TRBJ1-2 | - | - | TRBV28 | TGTGCCAGCAGTTCAACCCCTGGTCAGGGCGGCTACACCTTC | CASSSTPGQGGYTF
TRBJ2-7 | - | few | TRBV7-9 | TGTGCCAGCAGCTTAGGCTCCTACGAGCAGTACTTC | CASSLGSYEQYF
TRBJ1-2 | - | - | TRBV4-2 | TGTGCCAGCAGCCAAGGCAGCGGTCCCAGCAATGGCTACACCTTC | CASSQGSGPSNGYTF
TRBJ2-1 | - | - | TRBV6-4 | TGTGCCAGCAGTGAGTCCAGCGCCCGGTACAATGAGCAGTTCTTC | CASSESSARYNEQFF
TRBJ2-6 | - | - | TRBV5-4 | TGTGCCAGCAGCTACCCAGGACCCAACGTCCTGACTTTC | CASSYPGPNVLTF
TRBJ1-1 | - | - | TRBV10-3 | TGTGCCATCAGTGCAGTAACCGGGCCCGAGGGAAGGAGAACTGAAGCTTTCTTT | CAISAVTGPEGRRTEAFF
TRBJ2-1 | TRBD2 | - | TRBV29-1 | TGCAGCGTTGTCTTGCTAGCGGGATCCTCACCGAATGAGCAGTTCTTC | CSVVLLAGSSPNEQFF
TRBJ2-7 | - | - | TRBV2 | TGTGCCAGCAGTGTCCTAGAATCCTACGAGCAGTACTTC | CASSVLESYEQYF
TRBJ2-7 | TRBD1 | few | TRBV28 | TGTGCCAGCAGTCTGGGGACAGGAAGAACCTACGAGCAGTACTTC | CASSLGTGRTYEQYF
TRBJ2-7 | - | once | TRBV15 | TGTGCCACCAGCTCGGTCTACGAGCAGTACTTC | CATSSVYEQYF
TRBJ2-6 | - | once | TRBV11-3 | TGTGCCAGCAGCTTAGCTGATGGGCCCGGGGCCAACGTCCTGACTTTC | CASSLADGPGANVLTF